A few counts support the clone carrying this T cell receptor (beta chain). Antigen specificity is unknown. The data stem from a study of CD8 T cells in ankylosing spondylitis. Whole-study results and caveats: Matched synovial fluid from ankylosing spondylitis patients was reported to be enriched for disease-linked clones. Certain motif variants had earlier been reported in reactive arthritis synovial fluid and blood. The authors found the disease-linked clones to be CD8+ and relatively rare in peripheral blood. For ankylosing spondylitis blood, a TCR beta motif of 8 or 9 highly homologous variants appeared characteristic.

Libraries of TCR beta came from quantitative 5'-RACE with molecular barcodes. MiXCR was run by TCRdb on the 5' RACE reads, yielding one entry per CDR3 protein. The sample has around 440,000 distinct CDR3 sequences, 17% seen once. The specimen was blood, either unsorted or a sorted T cell fraction (not recorded which). The TCR was taken from a male donor with ankylosing spondylitis.

In DNA form, the CDR3 reads TGCGCCAGCAGCGGGACAGGGAAGGAGACCCAGTACTTC. Its protein product is CASSGTGKETQYF. The chain recombines TRBV5-1 with TRBJ2-5, with TRBD1 identical over 9 bases. The germline CDR1 and CDR2 sequences are SGHRS and YFSETQ. The CDR3 runs to 13 residues. Trimming removed 4 bases from V and 5 bases from J; junction bases left unmatched: 3.